This T cell receptor (beta chain) stems from a study of CD8+ T cells in alopecia areata. Findings and caveats of the study: It was lesional scalp, especially alopecia totalis/universalis, that showed higher clonality than normal scalp. Possibly as an HLA-related effect, TCR sharing across patients appeared less clear than in mice.

Note on this clone: Its antigen remains unidentified.

Sequencing relied on a cDNA template that was reverse transcribed from extracted RNA. The repertoire was sequenced with immunoSEQ multiplex PCR; TCRdb's copy has only in-frame clones and lacks some. The table has about 200,000 clones, roughly three fifths seen once. Sorted populations comprised CD4+ and CD8+ T cells obtained from PBMCs. The CDR3 runs to 15 residues. V trimming: 3 bases; J trimming: 7 bases; junction bases outside the gene matches: 7. Germline CDR1 reads MGHDK; CDR2 reads SYGVNS. Sequenced: CD8+ T cells sorted from blood. The chain has TRBV25-1 and TRBJ2-1; TRBD2 agrees at 9 bases. The receptor was derived from a human donor in good health. CDR3 nucleotides: TGTGCCAGCAGTGAGGGCGGGGGGGCCCGGAATGAGCAGTTCTTC. It specifies CASSEGGGARNEQFF.